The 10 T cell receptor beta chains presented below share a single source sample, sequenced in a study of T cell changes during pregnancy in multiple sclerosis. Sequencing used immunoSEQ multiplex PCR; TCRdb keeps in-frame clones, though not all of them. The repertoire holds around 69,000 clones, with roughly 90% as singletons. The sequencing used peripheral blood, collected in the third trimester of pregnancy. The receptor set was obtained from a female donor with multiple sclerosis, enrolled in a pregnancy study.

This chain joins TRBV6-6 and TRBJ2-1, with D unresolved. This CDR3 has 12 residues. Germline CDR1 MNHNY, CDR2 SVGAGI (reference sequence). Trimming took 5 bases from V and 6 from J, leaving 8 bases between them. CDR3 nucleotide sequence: TGTGCCAGCAGTGCTACGGGCAATGAGCAGTTCTTC. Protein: CASSATGNEQFF.

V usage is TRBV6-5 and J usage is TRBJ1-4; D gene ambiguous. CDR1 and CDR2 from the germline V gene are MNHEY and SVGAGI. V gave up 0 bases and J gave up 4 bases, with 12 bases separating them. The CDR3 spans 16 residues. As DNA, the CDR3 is TGTGCCAGCAGTTACTCGTTTACGGTCCGTAATGAAAAACTGTTTTTT. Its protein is CASSYSFTVRNEKLFF.

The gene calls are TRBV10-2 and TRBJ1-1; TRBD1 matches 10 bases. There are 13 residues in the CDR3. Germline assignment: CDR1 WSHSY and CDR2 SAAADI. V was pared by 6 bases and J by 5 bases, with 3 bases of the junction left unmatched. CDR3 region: CASRDRGRTEAFF. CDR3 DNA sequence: TGCGCCAGCAGGGACAGGGGGAGGACTGAAGCTTTCTTT.

DNA for the CDR3: TGTGCTAGCGGACTAGCGGGAAACAATGAGCAGTTCTTC. Encoded protein: CASGLAGNNEQFF. The chain employs TRBV7-7 and TRBJ2-1; TRBD2 agrees at 12 bases. Germline assignment: CDR1 SSHAT and CDR2 FNYEAQ (reference sequence). This CDR3 spans 13 amino acids.

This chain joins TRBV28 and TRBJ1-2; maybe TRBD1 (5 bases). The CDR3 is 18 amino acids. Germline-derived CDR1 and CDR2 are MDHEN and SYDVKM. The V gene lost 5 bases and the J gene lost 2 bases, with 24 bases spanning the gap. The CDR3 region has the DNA TGTGCCAGCAGTCGCCCTTCGGGGGTCGGGCAGCCCAACTATGGCTACACCTTC. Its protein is CASSRPSGVGQPNYGYTF.

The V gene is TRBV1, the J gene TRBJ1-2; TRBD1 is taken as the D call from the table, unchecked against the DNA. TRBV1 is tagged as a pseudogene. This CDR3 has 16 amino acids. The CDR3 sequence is CTSSQVEDRGPYGYTF. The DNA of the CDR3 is TGCACCAGCAGCCAAGTTGAGGACAGGGGTCCCTATGGCTACACCTTC.

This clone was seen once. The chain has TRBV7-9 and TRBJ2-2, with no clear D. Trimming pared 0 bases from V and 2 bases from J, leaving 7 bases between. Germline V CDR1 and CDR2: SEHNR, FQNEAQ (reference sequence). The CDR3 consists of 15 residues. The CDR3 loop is CASSLAAVNTGELFF. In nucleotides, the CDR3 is TGTGCCAGCAGCTTAGCCGCAGTTAACACCGGGGAGCTGTTTTTT.

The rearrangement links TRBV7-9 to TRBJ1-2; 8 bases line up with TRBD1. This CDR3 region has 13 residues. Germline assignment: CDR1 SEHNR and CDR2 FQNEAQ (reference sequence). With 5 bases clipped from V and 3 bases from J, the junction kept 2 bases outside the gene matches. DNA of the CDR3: TGTGCCAGCAGCGCGGGACAGGACTATGGCTACACCTTC. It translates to CASSAGQDYGYTF.

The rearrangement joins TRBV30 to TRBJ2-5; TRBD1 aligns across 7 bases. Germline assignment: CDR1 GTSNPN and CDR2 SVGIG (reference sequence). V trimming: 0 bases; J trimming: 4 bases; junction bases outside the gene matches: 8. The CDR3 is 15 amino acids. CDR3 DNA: TGTGCCTGGAGTGTACTAGGGGGCCCGGGAGAGACCCAGTACTTC. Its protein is CAWSVLGGPGETQYF.

CDR3 region: CAISESGLSLTDTQYF. The CDR3 bases are TGTGCCATCAGTGAGTCCGGACTAAGCCTAACAGATACGCAGTATTTT. The chain links TRBV10-3 to TRBJ2-3; a weak D match, TRBD2 (6 bases). V was trimmed by 0 bases and J by 3 bases, leaving 13 bases between them. CDR1 and CDR2 from the germline V gene are ENHRY and SYGVKD. This CDR3 has 16 residues.